This T cell receptor (beta chain) derives from a study of blood T cell repertoires in COVID-19. Turning to the study itself: Acute and convalescent COVID-19 specimens originated in the United States, Italy and Spain. PBMCs, B-cell-depleted T cells, or T cells provided the cDNA or gDNA that made up the material.

As processed by the authors: From reference gene primer amplification, estimates of nucleated cell counts were derived. This table comes from immunoSEQ multiplex PCR, and its TCRdb copy is limited to in-frame clones, with some not included. The DNA gave D and trimming, while V, J and clone size come from that table. The sample holds about 210,000 clones, around nine tenths seen once. Germline V gives CDR1 KGHSH, CDR2 LQKENI. Trimming shortened V by 6 bases and J by 0 bases, and 18 bases separated the two germline ends. The CDR3 is 16 amino acids. This receptor was obtained from a man aged 18 to 29 with active or convalescent COVID-19. This rearrangement joins TRBV18 to TRBJ2-7, with a tentative D call TRBD2 (6 bases). Sequencing was done on a sample of peripheral blood. The CDR3: CASSPTVSGFSYEQYF. In nucleotides, the CDR3 is TGTGCCAGCTCCCCCACGGTAAGCGGGTTCTCCTACGAGCAGTACTTC.